This T cell receptor (beta chain) was captured by sequencing in a study of breast tumors, draining lymph nodes, adjacent tissues. The germline V and J ends were trimmed by 2 bases and 0 bases, with 17 bases remaining between them. The CDR3 loop spans 17 amino acids. Germline V gene data show CDR1 as MNHEY and CDR2 as SVGEGT. TCRdb re-derived calls from the multiplex PCR reads in MiXCR, one entry per CDR3 protein. The sample consists of approximately 190,000 distinct CDR3 sequences, over 25% of them appearing once. Samples came from axillary lymph nodes draining the breast cancer. The study's findings and limits: Compared with basal-like, luminal-like tumors shared significantly more repertoire with nontumor tissue. The lymph node origin of tumor T cells was framed as consistent with a hypothesis, not demonstrated. Compared with lymph nodes, tumors were less diverse; compared with nontumor tissue, more. Most tumor T cells seemingly derive from lymph node, then expand in tumor.

To note about this clonotype: What it recognizes is unknown.

Source material: axillary lymph node tissue. The TCR comes from a female donor with breast cancer. Some clones in this sample may be carry-over from other donors' samples. V gene TRBV6-2 or TRBV6-3 combines with J gene TRBJ2-7; the D call may be TRBD1 or TRBD2 (5 bases each). The CDR3 DNA follows: TGTGCCAGCAGTTACGCCAGGGACGGACGAAGCTCCTACGAGCAGTACTTC. As protein: CASSYARDGRSSYEQYF.